What follows are 17 T cell receptor beta chains derived from one specimen sequenced in a study of shared clonotypes between healthy human individuals (dated by TCRdb to the early 2020s). The method behind the library was the immunoSEQ multiplex PCR assay. The clones in this table, taken by TCRdb from immuneACCESS, are in-frame only. Not every clone is retained; where verified, under half of the shortfall comes from an unresolved V gene, and the cause of the rest is unknown. The sample table contains about 1 million clones; only one count was recorded for roughly 70% of them. The top ten constitute about 1.5% of the sample. Sequencing was done on a sample of memory CD4+ T cells sorted from blood. This specimen's cell subset or site label, per the study, means: CD45RA-negative fraction. The receptors shown here come from a man aged 18 to 29 in good health.

The chain recombines TRBV19 with TRBJ1-2, with 7 bases that match TRBD1. The CDR3 length is 14 residues. From germline, CDR1 is LNHDA and CDR2 SQIVND (reference sequence). The V and J ends lost 5 bases and 4 bases, in that order; junction bases with no gene match: 7. In nucleotides, the CDR3 is TGTGCCAGTAGTCCCCGGACAGGCAGCTATGGCTACACCTTC. This encodes CASSPRTGSYGYTF.

Here the CDR3 reads CASSQGVAGGVDNEQFF. DNA for the CDR3: TGCGCCAGCAGCCAAGGTGTGGCGGGAGGGGTAGACAATGAGCAGTTCTTC. The chain joins TRBV4-1 to TRBJ2-1; TRBD2 matches 9 bases. The CDR3 totals 17 residues. V shed 1 base, J shed 5 bases, and the junction held 9 bases outside the gene matches. In germline, CDR1 is MGHRA, CDR2 YSYEKL.

This clone was counted ten times or more. V is TRBV11-1 and J is TRBJ2-7; D possibly corresponds to TRBD2 (5 bases). The germline V gene has CDR1 SGHAT and CDR2 FQDESV (reference sequence). V was pared by 5 bases and J by 0 bases, with 8 bases between. The CDR3 spans 13 residues. CDR3 bases: TGTGCCAGCAGCACTAGGAGCTCCTACGAGCAGTACTTC. It is translated as CASSTRSSYEQYF.

This clone was found once. The chain couples TRBV6-5 to TRBJ2-3; the D gene is possibly TRBD2 (5 bases). Trimming removed 5 bases at V and 0 bases at J, with 9 bases between. This CDR3 has 14 residues. Germline V gives CDR1 MNHEY, CDR2 SVGAGI. The CDR3 loop is CASSRRTSTDTQYF. In nucleotides, the CDR3 is TGTGCCAGCAGTCGACGGACTAGCACAGATACGCAGTATTTT.

This clone appeared once. The chain recombines TRBV18 with TRBJ1-4; possible D gene TRBD1, 5 bases. The CDR3 is 15 residues long. Germline lookup yields CDR1 KGHSH and CDR2 LQKENI. V lost 2 bases and J 0 bases, leaving 7 bases between the germline ends. In DNA, the CDR3 is TGTGCCAGCTCACCAAGAGGGGCAACTAATGAAAAACTGTTTTTT. Its translation: CASSPRGATNEKLFF.

The rearrangement links TRBV7-6 to TRBJ1-2, with D perhaps TRBD1 (6 bases). Germline-derived CDR1 and CDR2 are SGHVS and FNYEAQ. V lost 5 bases to trimming and J lost 3 bases, with 16 bases between them. The CDR3 has 15 amino acids. Here the CDR3 DNA reads TGTGCCAGCAGCCGCGGGTCGGGGGCGGACTATGGCTACACCTTC. Its protein product is CASSRGSGADYGYTF.

The chain carries TRBV5-1 and TRBJ1-4; maybe TRBD1 (6 bases). This CDR3 region has 14 residues. The V and J ends lost 0 bases and 7 bases respectively, with 10 bases between them. From germline, CDR1 is SGHRS and CDR2 YFSETQ. This chain's CDR3 is CASSLGKGGEKLFF. CDR3 sequence (DNA): TGCGCCAGCAGCTTGGGTAAAGGGGGTGAAAAACTGTTTTTT. Drawing the rest from reference TRBV5-1 and TRBJ1-4, the complete variable domain is KAGVTQTPRYLIKTRGQQVTLSCSPISGHRSVSWYQQTPGQGLQFLFEYFSETQRNKGNFPGRFSGRQFSNSRSEMNVSTLELGDSALYLCASSLGKGGEKLFFGSGTQLSVL.

This clone was seen a handful of times. The chain uses TRBV7-2 and TRBJ2-7, with 11 nucleotides matching TRBD1. Germline loops: CDR1 SGHTA, CDR2 FQGNSA. CDR3 length: 13 amino acids. V lost 4 bases and J lost 9; bases outside the gene matches: 5. The CDR3 region is CASSSGQGALQYF. DNA for the CDR3: TGTGCCAGCAGCTCAGGACAGGGGGCTTTGCAGTACTTC.

The gene calls are TRBV7-9 and TRBJ2-7; D gene uncertain. The V gene lost 3 bases and the J gene lost 2 bases, with 17 bases spanning the gap. CDR1 and CDR2 (germline): SEHNR, FQNEAQ (reference sequence). The CDR3 sequence is 16 residues long. CDR3 sequence: CASSFPEQGRPYEQYF. The CDR3 DNA reads TGTGCCAGCAGCTTCCCCGAGCAAGGCCGACCCTACGAGCAGTACTTC. The complete variable domain, with remaining parts taken from reference TRBV7-9 and TRBJ2-7, reads DTGVSQNPRHKITKRGQNVTFRCDPISEHNRLYWYRQTLGQGPEFLTYFQNEAQLEKSRLLSDRFSAERPKGSFSTLEIQRTEQGDSAMYLCASSFPEQGRPYEQYFGPGTRLTVT.

The chain employs TRBV5-4 and TRBJ2-3; 12 nucleotides match TRBD2. In germline, CDR1 is SGHNT, CDR2 YYREEE (reference sequence). The CDR3 runs 15 residues. With 7 bases clipped from V and 4 bases from J, the junction kept 7 bases outside the gene matches. DNA for the CDR3: TGTGCCAGCGGGATGACTAGCGGGAGATCAGATACGCAGTATTTT. Its protein is CASGMTSGRSDTQYF.

The chain links TRBV15 to TRBJ1-2; the match to TRBD1 covers 8 bases. Germline CDR1 LNHNV, CDR2 YYDKDF (reference sequence). The CDR3 runs 18 residues. The ends lost 0 bases at V and 4 bases at J; junction bases unmatched: 13. CDR3 DNA: TGTGCCACCAGCAGAGATTTGGGCAGGGGGCCTCTAGTCTATGGCTACACCTTC. Amino acids: CATSRDLGRGPLVYGYTF. Full variable domain (outside the CDR3, taken from reference TRBV15 and TRBJ1-2): DAMVIQNPRYQVTQFGKPVTLSCSQTLNHNVMYWYQQKSSQAPKLLFHYYDKDFNNEADTPDNFQSRRPNTSFCFLDIRSPGLGDTAMYLCATSRDLGRGPLVYGYTFGSGTRLTVV.

The rearrangement joins TRBV6-6 to TRBJ1-1; perhaps TRBD1 as D (6 bases). In germline, CDR1 is MNHNY, CDR2 SVGAGI (reference sequence). This CDR3 is built from 14 residues. Trimming took off 2 bases at V and 3 bases at J, with 10 bases between the two ends. This chain's CDR3 is CASSYRPGDTEAFF. DNA for the CDR3: TGTGCCAGCAGTTACCGACCAGGGGACACTGAAGCTTTCTTT.

This chain connects TRBV7-2 to TRBJ2-3; TRBD2 might be the D (6 bases). Germline V gene sequence: CDR1 SGHTA, CDR2 FQGNSA. The CDR3 is made up of 16 amino acids. V was trimmed by 3 bases and J by 2 bases, leaving 15 bases between them. In DNA form, the CDR3 reads TGTGCCAGCAGCTTGTTGGGACTCGCTATCACAGATACGCAGTATTTT. Translating it yields CASSLLGLAITDTQYF.

This sequence joins TRBV5-1 and TRBJ2-3; D remains unclear. The CDR3 contains 14 residues. CDR1 is SGHRS and CDR2 is YFSETQ in the germline V gene. V lost 0 bases, J lost 6 bases, and 11 bases lay in between. The CDR3 spells CASSLGGIYDTQYF. CDR3 DNA sequence: TGCGCCAGCAGCTTGGGGGGAATATACGATACGCAGTATTTT.

V gene TRBV4-3 combines with J gene TRBJ2-7, with 10 positions matching TRBD2. The V gene end was trimmed by 3 bases and the J gene end by 4 bases; junction bases not matched to a gene: 6. The germline V gene encodes CDR1 LGHNA and CDR2 YSLEER. This CDR3 contains 15 residues. The CDR3 here is CASSQQLAGTYEQYF. Written as DNA, the CDR3 is TGCGCCAGCAGCCAGCAACTAGCGGGAACTTACGAGCAGTACTTC.

This CDR3 is CASRPGTLWGNEQFF. CDR3 nucleotides: TGTGCCAGCAGACCCGGGACCCTTTGGGGCAATGAGCAGTTCTTC. The chain joins TRBV6-1 to TRBJ2-1, with D perhaps given as TRBD1 or TRBD2 (5 bases each). Per the germline V gene, CDR1 is MNHNS and CDR2 is SASEGT. This CDR3 contains 15 residues. Deletions cut 6 bases from V and 6 bases from J, with 18 bases between.

This chain links TRBV9 with TRBJ2-7; weak D call: TRBD2 (6 bases). V was clipped by 1 base and J by 6 bases, with 17 bases between them. Germline CDR1 and CDR2: SGDLS and YYNGEE. CDR3 length: 15 residues. CDR3 sequence reads: CASSVTPGLPSEQYF. CDR3 nucleotide sequence: TGTGCCAGCAGCGTAACCCCGGGACTTCCTTCCGAGCAGTACTTC.